These 32 T cell receptor beta chains share one sample of origin, sequenced in a study of OX40 agonist ivuxolimab in advanced cancers. Profiled with immunoSEQ multiplex PCR; TCRdb holds only in-frame clones, not every one. The sample holds 90,000 to 120,000 clones, less than 95% seen once. This specimen consisted of CD4+ or CD8+ T cells sorted from blood, obtained in a trial of the OX40 agonist ivuxolimab. The receptors come from an adult with an advanced solid tumor such as melanoma, head and neck, liver or kidney cancer.

The chain recombines TRBV29-1 with TRBJ2-1; 8 positions match TRBD2. This CDR3 has 14 amino acids. The germline gives CDR1 SQVTM, CDR2 ANQGSEA. The ends lost 4 bases at V and 4 bases at J; junction bases unmatched: 6. The CDR3 DNA reads as TGCAGCGTTGGGTCAGCGGGAGAATACAATGAGCAGTTCTTC. Translation gives CSVGSAGEYNEQFF.

The V call is TRBV27, the J call TRBJ1-6; D gene uncertain. Trimming pared 5 bases from V and 2 bases from J, leaving 7 bases between. Germline CDR1 MNHEY, CDR2 SMNVEV (reference sequence). CDR3 length: 14 residues. This CDR3 is CASSRVTYNSPLHF. CDR3 sequence (DNA): TGTGCCAGCAGTCGGGTCACCTATAATTCACCCCTCCACTTT.

The chain employs TRBV10-3 and TRBJ2-1; 9 nucleotides match TRBD1. The CDR3 is 17 amino acids. Per germline, CDR1 ENHRY and CDR2 SYGVKD. V lost 7 bases and J lost 2; bases outside the gene matches: 12. The CDR3 is CAIKGTGHSQTYNEQFF. DNA for the CDR3: TGTGCCATCAAGGGGACAGGGCATTCCCAAACCTACAATGAGCAGTTCTTC.

The chain recombines TRBV27 with TRBJ1-2; TRBD1 matches 8 bases. The CDR3 runs to 14 residues. Looked up from germline, CDR1 is MNHEY and CDR2 is SMNVEV (reference sequence). Trimming at V came to 7 bases and at J to 9 bases, leaving 13 bases not matched to a gene. The CDR3 DNA is TGTGCCAGCAAGACGACAGGGGACTATGGTAGCTACACCTTC. Amino acids: CASKTTGDYGSYTF.

The gene calls are TRBV12-5 and TRBJ2-1, with a weak D call TRBD1 (6 bases). CDR3 length: 11 amino acids. The V end lost 8 bases, the J end lost 6 bases, and 8 bases lay between the germline ends. Germline assignment: CDR1 LGHNT and CDR2 FRNRAP. CDR3 bases: TGTGCTAGTAAAGGGGGCAATGAGCAGTTCTTC. Its protein product is CASKGGNEQFF.

This chain uses TRBV5-1 with TRBJ2-7; 8 positions match TRBD2. The junction had 11 bases not matched to a gene; V was cut back by 0 bases and J by 6 bases. In germline, CDR1 is SGHRS, CDR2 YFSETQ. The CDR3 spans 16 residues. The CDR3 bases are TGCGCCAGCAGCTTGGGGGCGGTAGCGGGATTTGGCGAGCAGTACTTC. This translates into CASSLGAVAGFGEQYF.

J is TRBJ1-5 and V is TRBV19, with D perhaps TRBD1 (6 bases). Per germline, CDR1 LNHDA and CDR2 SQIVND (reference sequence). The ends were cut back, 6 bases at V and 6 bases at J, with 18 bases in the middle. CDR3 size: 15 residues. The CDR3 spells CASSMWGQAGQPQHF. The CDR3 DNA follows: TGTGCCAGTAGCATGTGGGGGCAAGCAGGTCAGCCCCAGCATTTT.

The J gene is TRBJ2-5, the V gene TRBV5-4; TRBD1 might be the D (6 bases). V dropped 4 bases and J dropped 5 bases, with 15 bases sitting between them. Germline V gene sequence: CDR1 SGHNT, CDR2 YYREEE (reference sequence). This CDR3 region has 14 residues. The CDR3 protein is CASSPDRDKETQYF. DNA for the CDR3: TGTGCCAGCAGCCCTGACCGGGACAAGGAGACCCAGTACTTC.

V is TRBV28 and J is TRBJ1-1; 7 bases align to TRBD1. Germline CDR1 reads MDHEN; CDR2 reads SYDVKM. The CDR3 totals 14 residues. V shed 3 bases and J 3 bases; nucleotides not matched to a gene: 4. Here the CDR3 reads CASSFLQGDTEAFF. For the CDR3, the DNA is TGTGCCAGCAGTTTTCTTCAGGGGGACACTGAAGCTTTCTTT. Looking up the rest from reference TRBV28 and TRBJ1-1 gives the full variable domain: DVKVTQSSRYLVKRTGEKVFLECVQDMDHENMFWYRQDPGLGLRLIYFSYDVKMKEKGDIPEGYSVSREKKERFSLILESASTNQTSMYLCASSFLQGDTEAFFGQGTRLTVV.

This chain links TRBV5-1 with TRBJ1-2, with TRBD1 identical over 9 bases. This CDR3 is built from 14 residues. CDR1 and CDR2 (germline): SGHRS, YFSETQ. Germline trimming cut 3 bases from V and 7 bases from J; bases unmatched to any gene: 7. The CDR3 protein is CASSSGTGSSGYTF. The CDR3 nucleotides read TGCGCCAGCAGCTCAGGGACAGGGTCGAGTGGCTACACCTTC.

The gene calls are TRBV19 and TRBJ1-3; D ambiguous. Trimming cost V 7 bases and J 1 base, with 11 bases left between them. Germline CDR1 LNHDA, CDR2 SQIVND (reference sequence). This CDR3 contains 14 residues. CDR3 protein: CASINRASGNTIYF. The CDR3 coding sequence is TGTGCCAGTATTAACCGGGCTTCTGGAAACACCATATATTTT.

The gene calls are TRBV10-3 and TRBJ1-3; D gene uncertain. V lost 0 bases and J lost 2, with 8 bases in between. The length of the CDR3 is 15 residues. Germline V lookup: CDR1 ENHRY, CDR2 SYGVKD. The CDR3 region is CAISESGVAGNTIYF. The CDR3 region has the DNA TGTGCCATCAGTGAGTCTGGAGTCGCTGGAAACACCATATATTTT.

The rearrangement joins TRBV9 to TRBJ1-6; D remains ambiguous. V lost 0 bases to trimming and J lost 2 bases, with 3 bases between them. CDR1 and CDR2 from the germline V gene are SGDLS and YYNGEE. The CDR3 runs 14 residues. The CDR3 DNA sequence: TGTGCCAGCAGCGTAGGTCCCTATAATTCACCCCTCCACTTT. Protein: CASSVGPYNSPLHF. Full variable domain (rest looked up from reference TRBV9 and TRBJ1-6): DSGVTQTPKHLITATGQRVTLRCSPRSGDLSVYWYQQSLDQGLQFLIQYYNGEERAKGNILERFSAQQFPDLHSELNLSSLELGDSALYFCASSVGPYNSPLHFGNGTRLTVT.

The chain couples TRBV11-1 to TRBJ2-5; D call uncertain. V lost 5 bases, J lost 2 bases, and 9 bases lay in between. Looked up from germline, CDR1 is SGHAT and CDR2 is FQDESV (reference sequence). This CDR3 contains 13 residues. The CDR3 reads CASSAQKQETQYF. In DNA, the CDR3 is TGTGCCAGCAGCGCCCAAAAACAAGAGACCCAGTACTTC.

The chain recombines TRBV28 with TRBJ1-4; no clear D gene. This CDR3 region has 15 residues. Trimming removed 3 bases from V and 4 bases from J, with 12 bases in between. Germline V gene data show CDR1 as MDHEN and CDR2 as SYDVKM. Written as DNA, the CDR3 is TGTGCCAGCAGTTTGGGCGGGGAGGGTAATGAAAAACTGTTTTTT. Its translation: CASSLGGEGNEKLFF.

The chain combines TRBV27 with TRBJ2-7, with a weak D call TRBD2 (5 bases). The V and J ends lost 6 bases and 4 bases respectively, with 16 bases between them. The CDR3 is 14 amino acids. Germline V CDR1 and CDR2: MNHEY, SMNVEV (reference sequence). CDR3 residues: CASSPYGEGYEQYF. In DNA, the CDR3 is TGTGCCAGCAGCCCCTACGGGGAAGGGTACGAGCAGTACTTC.

This chain uses TRBV5-6 with TRBJ1-5; D unresolved. The germline V gene encodes CDR1 SGHDT and CDR2 YYEEEE. This CDR3 is built from 13 residues. V lost 0 bases and J lost 5, with 6 bases in between. CDR3 in DNA: TGTGCCAGCAGCTTGGGGGAAGATCAGCCCCAGCATTTT. Translated, it gives CASSLGEDQPQHF.

The J gene is TRBJ1-2, the V gene TRBV6-4; 10 bases fit TRBD1. CDR3 length: 13 amino acids. The V gene's germline CDR1 is MRHNA and CDR2 SNTAGT. V lost 5 bases to trimming and J lost 6 bases; unmatched junction nucleotides: 3. The CDR3 DNA reads as TGTGCCAGCAGTCAGGGACAGGGGAATGGCTACACCTTC. Translated: CASSQGQGNGYTF.

This clone was observed a single time. The chain couples TRBV5-1 to TRBJ1-2; 8 positions agree with TRBD1. CDR3 length equals 14 residues. Per the germline V gene, CDR1 is SGHRS and CDR2 is YFSETQ. The junction had 4 bases not matched to a gene; V was cut back by 4 bases and J by 2 bases. The CDR3 DNA is TGCGCCAGCAGCACGGGACAGGCCAACTATGGCTACACCTTC. This translates into CASSTGQANYGYTF.

A single count supports this clone. This chain uses TRBV10-1 with TRBJ2-5, with D maybe TRBD2 (5 bases). This CDR3 region has 12 residues. The V gene lost 6 bases and the J gene lost 0 bases, with 5 bases spanning the gap. Germline-derived CDR1 and CDR2 are WNHNN and SYGVQD (reference sequence). Here the CDR3 DNA reads TGCGCCAGCAGCGGGGACCAAGAGACCCAGTACTTC. Translating it yields CASSGDQETQYF.

This chain connects TRBV15 to TRBJ1-5; a weak D match, TRBD1 (5 bases). The CDR3 runs to 15 residues. V was pared by 0 bases and J by 9 bases, with 15 bases between. In germline, CDR1 is LNHNV, CDR2 YYDKDF (reference sequence). Here the CDR3 DNA reads TGTGCCACCAGCAGAGAAGCCACGCCGGGGGGGCCCCAGCATTTT. Amino acids: CATSREATPGGPQHF.

Worth noting for this clone: The junction does not match germline at one end; this may be a read error. Other DNA variants within this sample encode the same CDR3. This sequence joins TRBV10-2 and TRBJ2-4; D is unresolved. The CDR3 spans 14 residues. Germline values: CDR1 WSHSY, CDR2 SAAADI. CDR3 sequence reads: CASTRSLAKNIQYF. The CDR3 nucleotides are TGCGCCAGCACTCGATCCTTAGCCAAAAACATCCAGTACTTC.

Here the CDR3 reads CASSIRGPGELFF. CDR3 DNA: TGTGCCAGTAGTATTCGGGGGCCCGGGGAGCTGTTTTTT. This chain joins TRBV19 and TRBJ2-2, with D possibly being TRBD1 or TRBD2 (6 bases each). Trimming took off 3 bases at V and 6 bases at J, with 8 bases between the two ends. CDR1 is LNHDA and CDR2 is SQIVND in the germline V gene (reference sequence). The CDR3 loop spans 13 amino acids.

The V gene is TRBV11-2, the J gene TRBJ2-3, with D possibly matching TRBD2 (5 bases). The V and J ends lost 1 base and 7 bases respectively, with 15 bases between them. The CDR3 runs 15 residues. CDR1 and CDR2 from the germline V gene are SGHAT and FQNNGV. This chain's CDR3 is CASSLGAAMTNTQYF. The DNA for the CDR3 is TGTGCCAGCAGCTTAGGAGCGGCTATGACTAATACGCAGTATTTT.

The rearrangement links TRBV5-8 to TRBJ2-7; TRBD1 aligns across 8 bases. The CDR3 runs to 15 residues. Losses at the gene ends were 2 bases for V and 4 bases for J; bases not matched to a gene: 8. Germline CDR1 SGHTS, CDR2 YDEGEE. CDR3 in DNA: TGTGCCAGCAGCTTTGGAGGGACAGGTAGATACGAGCAGTACTTC. Residues: CASSFGGTGRYEQYF.

This clone was observed a few times. V is TRBV5-4 and J is TRBJ2-7, with 9 bases matching TRBD1. There are 14 residues in the CDR3. Trimming at V came to 4 bases and at J to 1 base, leaving 3 bases not matched to a gene. Germline V gene sequence: CDR1 SGHNT, CDR2 YYREEE (reference sequence). The CDR3 protein is CASSVDRGSYEQYF. The CDR3 nucleotides read TGTGCCAGCAGCGTCGACAGGGGGTCCTACGAGCAGTACTTC.

This sequence joins TRBV18 and TRBJ2-2, with 9 bases lining up with TRBD1. The V segment lost 6 bases and the J segment 4 bases; nucleotides outside the gene matches: 15. Germline lookup yields CDR1 KGHSH and CDR2 LQKENI. CDR3 size: 18 residues. The CDR3 nucleotides are TGTGCCAGCTCGCCGCTTTATGGACAGGGGCGAGGCACCGGGGAGCTGTTTTTT. It translates to CASSPLYGQGRGTGELFF.

The chain links TRBV7-2 to TRBJ2-3; no reliable D call. This CDR3 contains 12 residues. CDR1 SGHTA and CDR2 FQGNSA come from the germline V gene. The V end lost 6 bases, the J end lost 5 bases, and 9 bases lay between the germline ends. The CDR3 nucleotides are TGTGCCAGCAGTGGGGTGTTAGATACGCAGTATTTT. As protein: CASSGVLDTQYF. Variable domain in full (rest from reference TRBV7-2 and TRBJ2-3): GAGVSQSPSNKVTEKGKDVELRCDPISGHTALYWYRQSLGQGLEFLIYFQGNSAPDKSGLPSDRFSAERTGGSVSTLTIQRTQQEDSAVYLCASSGVLDTQYFGPGTRLTVL.

The genes are TRBV6-1 and TRBJ2-5; 8 nucleotides align to TRBD1. Germline V lookup: CDR1 MNHNS, CDR2 SASEGT. J gave up 5 bases and V 6 bases, and 11 bases lay outside the gene matches. CDR3 size: 15 residues. DNA of the CDR3: TGTGCCAGCAGCGTGGCAGGGGGCGCTCGGGAGACCCAGTACTTC. Protein product: CASSVAGGARETQYF.

Remarks on this clone: The junction shows a germline mismatch at one end, possibly a read error. The V and J genes are TRBV19 and TRBJ2-4; 7 nucleotides align to TRBD1. The germline CDR1 and CDR2 sequences are LNHDA and SQIVND (reference sequence). The CDR3 has 15 amino acids. CDR3 sequence (DNA): TGTGCCAGTAGTCTAGACAGGGACGGAAAAAACATTCAGTACTTC. Translating gives CASSLDRDGKNIQYF.

In DNA form, the CDR3 reads TGTGCCAGTAGTATAGCGCAGGGTCGGTGGGGCGGGGAGCTGTTTTTT. It is translated as CASSIAQGRWGGELFF. The gene calls are TRBV19 and TRBJ2-2; D may be TRBD1 (5 bases). CDR3 length: 16 residues. Germline CDR1 reads LNHDA; CDR2 reads SQIVND (reference sequence). Trimming took off 1 base at V and 7 bases at J, with 16 bases between the two ends.

J is TRBJ2-1 and V is TRBV10-1; 9 positions match TRBD2. The CDR3 extends over 17 amino acids. Trimming removed 4 bases from V and 7 bases from J; junction bases left unmatched: 14. Germline CDR1 reads WNHNN; CDR2 reads SYGVQD (reference sequence). The CDR3 reads CASSARRVAGVVNEQFF. As DNA, the CDR3 is TGCGCCAGCAGTGCCCGCCGGGTAGCGGGAGTTGTAAATGAGCAGTTCTTC.